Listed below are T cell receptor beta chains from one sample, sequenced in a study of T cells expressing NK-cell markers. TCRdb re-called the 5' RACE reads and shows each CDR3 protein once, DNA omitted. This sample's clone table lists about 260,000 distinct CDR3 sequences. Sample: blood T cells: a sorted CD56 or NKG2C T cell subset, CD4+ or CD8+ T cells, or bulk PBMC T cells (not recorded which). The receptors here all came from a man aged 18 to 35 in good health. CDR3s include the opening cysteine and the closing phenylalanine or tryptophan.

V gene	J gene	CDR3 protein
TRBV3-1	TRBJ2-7	CASSRLLAYEQYF
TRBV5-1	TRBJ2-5	CASSSGRIEGETQYF
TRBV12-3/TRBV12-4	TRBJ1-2	CASSPGGLTNYGYTF
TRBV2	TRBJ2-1	CASKERETYNEQFF
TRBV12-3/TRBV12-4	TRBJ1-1	CASSLGSPGEAFF
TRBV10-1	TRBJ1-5	CASSEDRAGPQHF
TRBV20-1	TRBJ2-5	CSANQDRGYETQYF
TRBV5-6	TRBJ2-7	CASSPGTGEAYEQYF
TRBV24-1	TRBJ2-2	CATSDVSGKYTGELFF
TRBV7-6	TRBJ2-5	CASSAIAGTQETQYF
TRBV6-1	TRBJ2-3	CASRPGTSGRSADTQYF
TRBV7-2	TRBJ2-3	CASSYPGLAGYADTQYF
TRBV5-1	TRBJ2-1	CASSLFHGQNSYNEQFF
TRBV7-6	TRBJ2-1	CASTRRVAVDNEQFF
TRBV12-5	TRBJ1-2	CASGLSVGASGYTF
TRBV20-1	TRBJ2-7	CSARDYSSGSLYEQYF
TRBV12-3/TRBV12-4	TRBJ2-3	CASSVLAGEPYTQYF
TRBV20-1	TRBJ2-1	CSAPLGVSSYNEQFF
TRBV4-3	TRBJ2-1	CASSQEPSGNEQFF
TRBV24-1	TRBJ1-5	CATSSPIGTGEDQPQHF
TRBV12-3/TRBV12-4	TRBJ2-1	CASSPRTGRNEQFF
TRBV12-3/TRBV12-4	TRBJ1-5	CASSFGGDDQPQHF
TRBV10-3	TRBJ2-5	CAISTPGPPSETQYF
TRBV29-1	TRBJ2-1	CSVWGRGIGVREQFF
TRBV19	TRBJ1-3	CASSAYRLPSGNTIYF
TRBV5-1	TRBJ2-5	CASSFPNNNQETQYF
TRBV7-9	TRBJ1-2	CASSKTAIYGYTF
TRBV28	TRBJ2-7	CASRRENEQYF
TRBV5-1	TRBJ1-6	CASSRESGARSPLHF
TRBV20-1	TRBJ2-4	CSAREPGQGRFQYF
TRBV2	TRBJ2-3	CASSTQGLRTDTQYF
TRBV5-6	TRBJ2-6	CASSLADGANVLTF
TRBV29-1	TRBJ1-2	CSVARDGNYGYTF
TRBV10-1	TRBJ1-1	CASSESVVAFF
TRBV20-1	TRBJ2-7	CSARTRGLAGVQYF
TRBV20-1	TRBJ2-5	CSEVPSGNGETQYF
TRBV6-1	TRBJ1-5	CASRSVSQGSNQPQHF
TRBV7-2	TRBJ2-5	CASSFGVEETQYF
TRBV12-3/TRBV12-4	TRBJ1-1	CASSPETGNTEAFF
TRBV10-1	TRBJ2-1	CASSATSGTYNEQFF
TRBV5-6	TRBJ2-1	CASSLELAGGSPYNEQFF
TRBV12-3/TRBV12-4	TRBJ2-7	CASSYGTGSLAVLSYEQYF
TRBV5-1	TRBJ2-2	CASSHPGQKQENTGELFF
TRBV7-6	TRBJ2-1	CASSQLQGPNEQFF
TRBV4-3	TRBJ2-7	CASSQVGGREQYF
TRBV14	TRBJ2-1	CASSLQTGEGSNEQFF
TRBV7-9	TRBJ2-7	CASSPGTLAGNQNEQYF
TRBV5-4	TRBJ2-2	CASSPSSTGETFRELFF
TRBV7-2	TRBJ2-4	CASSLTSGSGKNIQYF